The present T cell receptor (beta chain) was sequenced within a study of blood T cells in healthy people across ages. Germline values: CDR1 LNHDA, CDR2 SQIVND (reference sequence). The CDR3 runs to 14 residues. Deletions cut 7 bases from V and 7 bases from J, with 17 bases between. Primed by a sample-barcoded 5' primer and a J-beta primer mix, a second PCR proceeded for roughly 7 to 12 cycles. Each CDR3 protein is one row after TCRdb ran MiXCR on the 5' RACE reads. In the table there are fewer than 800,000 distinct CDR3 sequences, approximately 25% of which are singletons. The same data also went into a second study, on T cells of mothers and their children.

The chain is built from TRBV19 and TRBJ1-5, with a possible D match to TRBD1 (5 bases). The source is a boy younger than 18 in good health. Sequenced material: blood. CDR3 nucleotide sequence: TGTGCCAGTACTGTAGGGGCCGGAGGGCAGCCCCAGCATTTT. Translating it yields CASTVGAGGQPQHF.